What follows is one TCR beta chain and its context. Its target is unknown. The method was immunoSEQ multiplex PCR; TCRdb's version includes in-frame clones alone and lacks a portion of them. The top ten hold about 15% of the sample, which has 110,000 or so clones, roughly 84% seen once. This entry comes from a study of T cell responses to AZD1222 COVID-19 vaccine. Study-wide results and limits: Repertoires were obtained only post-peak T cell response. The study identified only a handful of AZD1222 recipients as seropositive at baseline.

The CDR3 extends over 13 amino acids. Germline CDR1 and CDR2: GTSNPN and SVGIG (reference sequence). The V gene end was trimmed by 2 bases and the J gene end by 4 bases; junction bases not matched to a gene: 2. The input for sequencing was peripheral blood, taken on day 0 of AZD1222 vaccination. The clonotype comes from an adult in good health. The V and J genes are TRBV30 and TRBJ1-5, with 7 bases matching TRBD1. The CDR3 sequence is CAWSMDRNQPQHF. The CDR3 coding sequence is TGTGCCTGGAGTATGGACAGGAATCAGCCCCAGCATTTT.